This T cell receptor beta chain emerged from a study of CD8 T cells in ankylosing spondylitis. The CDR3 spans 13 residues. Trimming cost V 5 bases and J 4 bases, with 11 bases left between them. Germline CDR1 reads SGHAT; CDR2 reads FQNNGV. Overall study findings and caveats: For ankylosing spondylitis blood, a TCR beta motif of about 8 highly homologous variants appeared characteristic.

This clonotype has a handful of counts. The antigen is undetermined. One entry per CDR3 protein results from TCRdb running MiXCR on the 5' RACE reads. The table includes around 150,000 distinct CDR3 sequences, about 7.3% detected once. This receptor was obtained from a female donor with ankylosing spondylitis or in good health (not recorded which). Input material: blood, either unsorted or a sorted T cell fraction (not recorded which). The chain couples TRBV11-2 to TRBJ1-2; perhaps TRBD1 as D (5 bases). The CDR3 is CASSPAGVYGYTF. CDR3 coding DNA: TGTGCCAGCAGCCCAGCGGGGGTCTATGGCTACACCTTC.